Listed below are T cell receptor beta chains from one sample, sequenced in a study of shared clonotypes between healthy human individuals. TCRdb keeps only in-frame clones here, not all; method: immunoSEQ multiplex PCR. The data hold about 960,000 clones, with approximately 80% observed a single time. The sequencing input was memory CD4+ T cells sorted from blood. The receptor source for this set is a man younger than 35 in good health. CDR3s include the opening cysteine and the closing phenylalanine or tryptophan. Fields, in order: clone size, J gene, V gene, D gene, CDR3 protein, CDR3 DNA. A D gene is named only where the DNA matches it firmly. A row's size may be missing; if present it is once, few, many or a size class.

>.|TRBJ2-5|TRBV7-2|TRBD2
CASSLALLAGAGTQYF
TGTGCCAGCAGCTTAGCTTTACTAGCGGGAGCTGGGACCCAGTACTTC
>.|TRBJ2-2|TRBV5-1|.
CASSPEGPGELFF
TGCGCCAGCAGCCCGGAGGGCCCCGGGGAGCTGTTTTTT
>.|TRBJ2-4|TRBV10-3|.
CAISEFGLEPSTRGSKNIQYF
TGTGCCATCAGTGAGTTCGGGCTTGAGCCGTCCACTCGAGGGTCCAAAAACATTCAGTACTTC
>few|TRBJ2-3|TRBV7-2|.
CASSLGPGLTDTQYF
TGTGCCAGCAGCTTAGGTCCGGGTTTGACAGATACGCAGTATTTT
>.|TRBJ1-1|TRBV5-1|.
CASSWGSRGNTEAFF
TGCGCCAGCAGCTGGGGAAGTCGAGGGAACACTGAAGCTTTCTTT
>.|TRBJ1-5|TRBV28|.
CASSWVGNQPQHF
TGTGCCAGCAGTTGGGTGGGGAATCAGCCCCAGCATTTT
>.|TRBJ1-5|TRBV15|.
CATSRGEGGNQPQHF
TGTGCCACCAGCAGAGGAGAGGGTGGAAATCAGCCCCAGCATTTT
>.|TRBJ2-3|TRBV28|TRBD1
CASSPTGFSTDTQYF
TGTGCCAGCAGCCCGACAGGGTTTAGCACAGATACGCAGTATTTT
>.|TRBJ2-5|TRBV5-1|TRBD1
CASRTGKLVETQYF
TGCGCCAGCCGGACAGGGAAGTTGGTAGAGACCCAGTACTTC
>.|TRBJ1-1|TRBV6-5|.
CASSSADGKRAFF
TGTGCCAGCAGTTCCGCGGACGGGAAAAGAGCTTTCTTT
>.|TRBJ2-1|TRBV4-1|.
CASSQGGGNYNEQFF
TGCGCCAGCAGCCAAGGGGGCGGGAACTACAATGAGCAGTTCTTC
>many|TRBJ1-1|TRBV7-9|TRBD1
CASSLASGGIAEAFF
TGTGCCAGCAGCTTAGCCTCAGGGGGCATCGCTGAAGCTTTCTTT
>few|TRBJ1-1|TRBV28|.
CASSYRNTEAFF
TGTGCCAGCAGCTACAGGAACACTGAAGCTTTCTTT
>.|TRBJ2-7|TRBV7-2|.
CASSFQLYEQYF
TGTGCCAGCAGCTTCCAACTCTACGAGCAGTACTTC
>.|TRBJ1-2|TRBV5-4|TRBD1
CASSLATGEGGYTF
TGTGCCAGCAGCTTAGCGACAGGGGAAGGGGGCTACACCTTC
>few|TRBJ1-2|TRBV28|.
CASTGHYGYTF
TGTGCCAGCACCGGACACTATGGCTACACCTTC
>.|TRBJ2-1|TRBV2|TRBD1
CASAIQGSPYNEQFF
TGTGCCAGCGCTATACAGGGGTCTCCATACAATGAGCAGTTCTTC
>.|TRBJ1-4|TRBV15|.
CATGFGGMGEKLFF
TGTGCCACCGGATTTGGGGGGATGGGTGAAAAACTGTTTTTT
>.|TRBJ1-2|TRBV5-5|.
CASSLEGNNYGYTF
TGTGCCAGCAGCTTGGAAGGCAATAACTATGGCTACACCTTC
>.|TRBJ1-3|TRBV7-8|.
CACKRGGKSSGNTIYF
TGTGCCTGTAAGAGGGGGGGGAAGAGCTCTGGAAACACCATATATTTT
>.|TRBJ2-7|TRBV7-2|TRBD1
CASSLSGTGAYEQYF
TGTGCCAGCAGCTTGTCCGGGACAGGGGCCTACGAGCAGTACTTC
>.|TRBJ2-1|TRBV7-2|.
CASSLSDSHEQFF
TGTGCCAGCAGCTTATCAGACTCCCATGAGCAGTTCTTC
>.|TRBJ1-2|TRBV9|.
CASSVGNYGYTF
TGTGCCAGCAGCGTAGGCAACTATGGCTACACCTTC
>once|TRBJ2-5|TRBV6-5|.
CASSKADGSRETQYF
TGTGCCAGCAGCAAGGCGGACGGCTCCAGGGAGACCCAGTACTTC
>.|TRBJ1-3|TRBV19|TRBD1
CASRAGTGAGNTIYF
TGTGCCAGCCGAGCCGGGACAGGGGCCGGAAACACCATATATTTT
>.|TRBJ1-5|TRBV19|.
CASSVGFDNQPQHF
TGTGCCAGTAGCGTTGGCTTCGATAATCAGCCCCAGCATTTT
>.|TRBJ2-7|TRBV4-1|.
CASSVGDGIAYEQYF
TGCGCCAGCAGCGTGGGCGACGGGATAGCCTACGAGCAGTACTTC
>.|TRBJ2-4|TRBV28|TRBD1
CASSTGNPNIQYF
TGTGCCAGCTCGACAGGGAACCCAAACATTCAGTACTTC
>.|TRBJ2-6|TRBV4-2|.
CASSQAFQGSGANVLTF
TGTGCCAGCAGCCAAGCGTTCCAGGGCTCTGGGGCCAACGTCCTGACTTTC
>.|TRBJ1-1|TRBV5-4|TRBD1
CASSVGTANTEAFF
TGTGCCAGCAGCGTAGGGACAGCGAACACTGAAGCTTTCTTT
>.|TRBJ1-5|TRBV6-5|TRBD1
CASSYGTGDQPQHF
TGTGCCAGCAGTTATGGGACAGGCGATCAGCCCCAGCATTTT
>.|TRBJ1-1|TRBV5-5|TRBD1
CASSLDYRGWTEAFF
TGTGCCAGCAGCTTGGACTACAGGGGGTGGACTGAAGCTTTCTTT
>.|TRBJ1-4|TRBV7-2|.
CASSPQGSGNEKLFF
TGTGCCAGCAGCCCCCAGGGGTCGGGTAATGAAAAACTGTTTTTT
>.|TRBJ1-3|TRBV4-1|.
CASSKGFSGNTIYF
TGCGCCAGCAGCAAAGGGTTCTCTGGAAACACCATATATTTT
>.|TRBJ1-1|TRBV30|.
CAWSVPQLGGTAFF
TGTGCCTGGAGTGTACCGCAGCTCGGGGGCACAGCTTTCTTT
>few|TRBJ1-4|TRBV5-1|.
CASSSQGTNEKLFF
TGCGCCAGCAGCTCACAGGGCACTAATGAAAAACTGTTTTTT
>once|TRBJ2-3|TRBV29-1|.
CSVRGETDTQYF
TGCAGCGTTCGCGGGGAAACAGATACGCAGTATTTT
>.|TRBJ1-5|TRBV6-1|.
CASTGTDFNQPQHF
TGTGCCAGCACGGGTACAGATTTTAATCAGCCCCAGCATTTT
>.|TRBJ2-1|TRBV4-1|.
CASSQDGPYNEQFF
TGCGCCAGCAGCCAAGATGGGCCCTACAATGAGCAGTTCTTC
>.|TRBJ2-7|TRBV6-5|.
CASRGRYYEQYF
TGTGCCAGCAGGGGACGGTACTACGAGCAGTACTTC
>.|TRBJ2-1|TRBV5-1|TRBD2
CASSFAGGTYNEQFF
TGCGCCAGCAGCTTCGCGGGAGGAACCTACAATGAGCAGTTCTTC
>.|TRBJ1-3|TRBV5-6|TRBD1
CASSLRQGGNTIYF
TGTGCCAGCAGCTTGAGACAGGGTGGAAACACCATATATTTT
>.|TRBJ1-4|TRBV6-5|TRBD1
CASRDREKLFF
TGTGCCAGCCGGGACAGGGAAAAACTGTTTTTT
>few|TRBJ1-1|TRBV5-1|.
CASSSGNLNTEAFF
TGCGCCAGCAGCTCGGGCAATTTGAACACTGAAGCTTTCTTT
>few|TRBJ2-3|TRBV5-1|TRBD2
CASRGTSGSDTQYF
TGCGCCAGCAGAGGGACTAGCGGGAGTGATACGCAGTATTTT
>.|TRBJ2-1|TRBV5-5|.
CASSLYPYNEQFF
TGTGCCAGCAGCTTGTATCCTTACAATGAGCAGTTCTTC
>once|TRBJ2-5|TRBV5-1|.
CASSPGVYQETQYF
TGCGCCAGCAGCCCGGGGGTGTACCAAGAGACCCAGTACTTC
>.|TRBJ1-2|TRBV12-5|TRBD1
CASGLGTGYGYTF
TGTGCTAGTGGTTTGGGGACAGGATATGGCTACACCTTC
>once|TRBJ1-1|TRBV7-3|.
CASSPQGGGWTEAFF
TGTGCCAGCAGCCCGCAAGGAGGGGGGTGGACTGAAGCTTTCTTT
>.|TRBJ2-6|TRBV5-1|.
CASSSGVSGANVLTF
TGCGCCAGCAGCTCAGGCGTGAGTGGGGCCAACGTCCTGACTTTC
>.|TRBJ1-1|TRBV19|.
CASTGRTNTEAFF
TGTGCCAGTACGGGCAGAACCAACACTGAAGCTTTCTTT
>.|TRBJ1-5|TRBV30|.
CAWTLGDSINQPQHF
TGTGCCTGGACCCTCGGAGACAGCATCAATCAGCCCCAGCATTTT
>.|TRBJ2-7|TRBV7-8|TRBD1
CASSSDRAGEQYF
TGTGCCAGCAGCTCCGACAGGGCGGGCGAGCAGTACTTC
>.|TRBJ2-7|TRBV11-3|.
CASSAGRGDEQYF
TGTGCCAGCAGCGCAGGCAGGGGCGACGAGCAGTACTTC
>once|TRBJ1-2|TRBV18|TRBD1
CASSPPSRDRRGYTF
TGTGCCAGCTCACCACCATCCCGGGACAGGAGGGGCTACACCTTC
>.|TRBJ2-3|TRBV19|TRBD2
CASPTSGHTDTQYF
TGTGCCAGTCCTACTAGCGGGCACACAGATACGCAGTATTTT
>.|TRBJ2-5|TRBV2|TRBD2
CASKGAGVETQYF
TGTGCCAGCAAGGGTGCGGGGGTAGAGACCCAGTACTTC
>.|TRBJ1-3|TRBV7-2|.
CASSSHRRGGNTIYF
TGTGCCAGCAGCTCACACAGGAGGGGGGGAAACACCATATATTTT